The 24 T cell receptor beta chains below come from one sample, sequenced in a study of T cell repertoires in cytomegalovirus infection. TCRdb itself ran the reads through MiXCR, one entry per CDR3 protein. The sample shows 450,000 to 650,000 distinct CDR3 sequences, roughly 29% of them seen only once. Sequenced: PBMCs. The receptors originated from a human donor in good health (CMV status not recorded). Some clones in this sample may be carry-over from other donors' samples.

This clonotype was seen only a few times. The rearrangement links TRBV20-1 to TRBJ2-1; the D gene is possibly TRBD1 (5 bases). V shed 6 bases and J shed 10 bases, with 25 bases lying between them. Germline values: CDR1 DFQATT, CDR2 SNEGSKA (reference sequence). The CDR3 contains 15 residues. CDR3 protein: CSAPPWQGSPREQFF. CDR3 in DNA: TGCAGTGCCCCTCCGTGGCAGGGCAGTCCACGGGAGCAGTTCTTC.

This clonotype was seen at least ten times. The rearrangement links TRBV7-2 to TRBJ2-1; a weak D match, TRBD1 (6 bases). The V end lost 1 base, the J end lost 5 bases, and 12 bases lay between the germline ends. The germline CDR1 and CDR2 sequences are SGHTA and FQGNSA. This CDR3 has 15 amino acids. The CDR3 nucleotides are TGTGCCAGCAGCTTAGAAAGGGGGTTTAACAATGAGCAGTTCTTC. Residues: CASSLERGFNNEQFF.

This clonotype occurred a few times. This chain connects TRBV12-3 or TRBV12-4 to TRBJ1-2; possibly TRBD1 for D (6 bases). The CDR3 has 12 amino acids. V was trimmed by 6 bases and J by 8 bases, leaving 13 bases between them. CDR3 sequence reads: CASSGQTRGYTF. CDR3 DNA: TGTGCCAGCAGCGGACAGACGAGGGGCTACACCTTC.

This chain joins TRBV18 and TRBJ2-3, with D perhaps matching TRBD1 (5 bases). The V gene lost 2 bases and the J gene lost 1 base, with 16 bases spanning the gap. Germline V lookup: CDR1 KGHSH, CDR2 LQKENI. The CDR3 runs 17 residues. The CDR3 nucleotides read TGTGCCAGCTCACCAACCTGGGGCCAAGATCGCACAGATACGCAGTATTTT. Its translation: CASSPTWGQDRTDTQYF. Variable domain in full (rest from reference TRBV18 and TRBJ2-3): NAGVMQNPRHLVRRRGQEARLRCSPMKGHSHVYWYRQLPEEGLKFMVYLQKENIIDESGMPKERFSAEFPKEGPSILRIQQVVRGDSAAYFCASSPTWGQDRTDTQYFGPGTRLTVL.

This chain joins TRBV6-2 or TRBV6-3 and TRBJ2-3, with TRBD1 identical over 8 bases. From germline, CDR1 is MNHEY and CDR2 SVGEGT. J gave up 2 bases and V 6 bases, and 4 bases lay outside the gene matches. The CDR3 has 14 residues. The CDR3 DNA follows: TGTGCCAGCAGGCCGACAGGGGCCACAGATACGCAGTATTTT. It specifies CASRPTGATDTQYF.

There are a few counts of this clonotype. The CDR3 DNA reads as TGCGCCAGCAGCCAAGTACGCTTCGGGGGATCTAACTATGGCTACACCTTC. The encoded protein is CASSQVRFGGSNYGYTF. V usage is TRBV4-3 and J usage is TRBJ1-2, with a tentative D call TRBD1 (5 bases). Trimming removed 1 base at V and 0 bases at J, with 15 bases between. CDR3 length: 17 residues. Germline CDR1 and CDR2: LGHNA and YSLEER.

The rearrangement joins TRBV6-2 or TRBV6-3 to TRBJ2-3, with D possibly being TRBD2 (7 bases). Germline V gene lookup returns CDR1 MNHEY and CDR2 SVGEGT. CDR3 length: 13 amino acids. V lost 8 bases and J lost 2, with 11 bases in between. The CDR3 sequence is CASQRDNTDTQYF. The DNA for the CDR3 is TGTGCCAGCCAGCGGGACAACACAGATACGCAGTATTTT.

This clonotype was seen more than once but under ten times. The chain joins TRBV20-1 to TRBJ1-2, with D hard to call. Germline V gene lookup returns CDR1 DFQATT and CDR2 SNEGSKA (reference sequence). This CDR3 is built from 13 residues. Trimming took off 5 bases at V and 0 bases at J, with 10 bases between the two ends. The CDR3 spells CSAGKGSNYGYTF. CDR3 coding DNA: TGCAGTGCTGGGAAAGGTTCTAACTATGGCTACACCTTC.

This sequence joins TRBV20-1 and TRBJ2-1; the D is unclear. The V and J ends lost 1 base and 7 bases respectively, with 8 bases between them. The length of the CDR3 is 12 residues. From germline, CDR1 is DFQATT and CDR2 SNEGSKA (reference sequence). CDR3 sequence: CSARGRVNEQFF. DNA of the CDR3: TGCAGTGCTAGAGGCCGGGTAAATGAGCAGTTCTTC.

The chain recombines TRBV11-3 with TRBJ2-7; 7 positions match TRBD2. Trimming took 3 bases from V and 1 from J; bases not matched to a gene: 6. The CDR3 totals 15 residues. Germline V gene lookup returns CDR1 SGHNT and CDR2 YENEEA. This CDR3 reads CASSFAGDGSYEQYV. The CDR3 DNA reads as TGTGCCAGCAGCTTCGCGGGAGACGGGTCCTACGAGCAGTACGTC.

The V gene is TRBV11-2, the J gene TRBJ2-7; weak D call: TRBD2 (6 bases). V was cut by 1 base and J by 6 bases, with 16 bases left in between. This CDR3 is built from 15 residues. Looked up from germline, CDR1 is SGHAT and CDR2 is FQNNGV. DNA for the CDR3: TGTGCCAGCAGCTTAGGGGGTAGCGGCCCCTCCGAGCAGTACGTC. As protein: CASSLGGSGPSEQYV.

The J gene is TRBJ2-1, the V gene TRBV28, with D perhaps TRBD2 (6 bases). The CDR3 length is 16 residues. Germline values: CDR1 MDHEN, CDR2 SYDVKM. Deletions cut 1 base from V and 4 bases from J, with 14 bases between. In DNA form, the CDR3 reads TGTGCCAGCAGTTTATCCCGGGACTCGACTTACAATGAGCAGTTCTTC. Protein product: CASSLSRDSTYNEQFF.

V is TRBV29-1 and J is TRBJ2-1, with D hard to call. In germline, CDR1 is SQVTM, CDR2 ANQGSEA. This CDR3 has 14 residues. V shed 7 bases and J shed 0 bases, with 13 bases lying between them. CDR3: CSAERQSSYNEQFF. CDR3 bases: TGCAGCGCTGAGAGGCAGAGCTCCTACAATGAGCAGTTCTTC.

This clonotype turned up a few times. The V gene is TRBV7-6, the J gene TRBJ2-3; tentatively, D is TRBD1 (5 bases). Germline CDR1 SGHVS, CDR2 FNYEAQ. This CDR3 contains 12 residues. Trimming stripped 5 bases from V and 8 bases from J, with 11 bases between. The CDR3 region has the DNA TGTGCCAGCAGCGGAACAGGTGTTACGCAGTATTTT. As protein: CASSGTGVTQYF.

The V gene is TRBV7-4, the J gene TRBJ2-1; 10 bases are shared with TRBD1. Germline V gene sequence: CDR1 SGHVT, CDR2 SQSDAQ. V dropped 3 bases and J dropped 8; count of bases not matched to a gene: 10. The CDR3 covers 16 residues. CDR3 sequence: CASSLRQGARLHEQFF. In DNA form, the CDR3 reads TGTGCCAGCAGCTTGCGACAGGGGGCGAGGCTCCATGAGCAGTTCTTC.

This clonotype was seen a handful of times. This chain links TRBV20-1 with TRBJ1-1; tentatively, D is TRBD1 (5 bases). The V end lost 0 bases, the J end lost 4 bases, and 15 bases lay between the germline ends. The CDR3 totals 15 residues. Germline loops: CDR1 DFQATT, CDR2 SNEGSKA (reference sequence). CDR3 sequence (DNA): TGCAGTGCTAGAGATGCTCGGGGCGCGGGCACTGAAGCTTTCTTT. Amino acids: CSARDARGAGTEAFF.

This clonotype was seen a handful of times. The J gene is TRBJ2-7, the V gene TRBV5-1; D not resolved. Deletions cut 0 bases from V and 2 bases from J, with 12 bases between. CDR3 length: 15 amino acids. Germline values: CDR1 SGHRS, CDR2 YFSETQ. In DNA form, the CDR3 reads TGCGCCAGCAGCTTGGACAACTCCTCCCCCTACGAGCAGTACTTC. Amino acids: CASSLDNSSPYEQYF.

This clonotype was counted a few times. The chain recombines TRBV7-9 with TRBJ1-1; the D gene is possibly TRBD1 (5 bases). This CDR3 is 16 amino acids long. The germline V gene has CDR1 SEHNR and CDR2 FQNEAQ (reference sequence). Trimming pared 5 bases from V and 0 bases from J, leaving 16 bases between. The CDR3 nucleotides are TGTGCCAGCAGCCAAGCCTTCGCGGGGGTGAACACTGAAGCTTTCTTT. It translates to CASSQAFAGVNTEAFF.

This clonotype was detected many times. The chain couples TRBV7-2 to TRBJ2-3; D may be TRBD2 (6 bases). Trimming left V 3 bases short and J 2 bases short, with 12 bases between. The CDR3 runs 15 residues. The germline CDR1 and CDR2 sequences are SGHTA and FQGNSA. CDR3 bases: TGTGCCAGCAGCTTCAGGGACTTTTTCACAGATACGCAGTATTTT. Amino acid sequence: CASSFRDFFTDTQYF.

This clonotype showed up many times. CDR3 DNA: TGTGCCAGCAGCTTAGTCGGGACTACCAACCGGGAGCAGTTCTTC. This translates into CASSLVGTTNREQFF. V usage is TRBV7-2 and J usage is TRBJ2-1; 7 positions match TRBD2. The CDR3 length is 15 residues. Per germline, CDR1 SGHTA and CDR2 FQGNSA. With 1 base clipped from V and 10 bases from J, the junction kept 10 bases outside the gene matches.

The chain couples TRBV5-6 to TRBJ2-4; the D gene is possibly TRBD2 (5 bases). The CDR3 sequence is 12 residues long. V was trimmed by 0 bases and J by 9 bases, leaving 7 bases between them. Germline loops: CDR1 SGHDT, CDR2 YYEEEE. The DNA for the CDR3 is TGTGCCAGCAGCTTGGGAGGGATCATTCAGTACTTC. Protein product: CASSLGGIIQYF.

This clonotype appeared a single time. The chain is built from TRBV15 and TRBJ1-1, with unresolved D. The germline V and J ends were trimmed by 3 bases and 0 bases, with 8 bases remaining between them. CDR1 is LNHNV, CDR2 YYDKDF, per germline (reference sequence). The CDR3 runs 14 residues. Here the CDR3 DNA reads TGTGCCACCAGCAGCCAGCCCATGAACACTGAAGCTTTCTTT. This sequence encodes CATSSQPMNTEAFF.

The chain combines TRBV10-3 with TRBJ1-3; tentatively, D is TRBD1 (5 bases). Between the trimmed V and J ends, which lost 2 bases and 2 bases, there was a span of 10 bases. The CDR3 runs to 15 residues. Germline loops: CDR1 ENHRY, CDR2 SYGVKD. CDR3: CAISENRQPGNTIYF. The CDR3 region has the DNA TGTGCCATCAGTGAGAACAGGCAACCTGGAAACACCATATATTTT.

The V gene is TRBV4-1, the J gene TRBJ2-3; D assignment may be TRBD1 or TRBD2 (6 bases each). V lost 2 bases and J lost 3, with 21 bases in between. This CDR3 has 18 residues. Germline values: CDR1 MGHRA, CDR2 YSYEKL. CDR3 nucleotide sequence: TGCGCCAGCAGCCAATTTCCTGGGGGGCATTTCTCGACAGATACGCAGTATTTT. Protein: CASSQFPGGHFSTDTQYF.